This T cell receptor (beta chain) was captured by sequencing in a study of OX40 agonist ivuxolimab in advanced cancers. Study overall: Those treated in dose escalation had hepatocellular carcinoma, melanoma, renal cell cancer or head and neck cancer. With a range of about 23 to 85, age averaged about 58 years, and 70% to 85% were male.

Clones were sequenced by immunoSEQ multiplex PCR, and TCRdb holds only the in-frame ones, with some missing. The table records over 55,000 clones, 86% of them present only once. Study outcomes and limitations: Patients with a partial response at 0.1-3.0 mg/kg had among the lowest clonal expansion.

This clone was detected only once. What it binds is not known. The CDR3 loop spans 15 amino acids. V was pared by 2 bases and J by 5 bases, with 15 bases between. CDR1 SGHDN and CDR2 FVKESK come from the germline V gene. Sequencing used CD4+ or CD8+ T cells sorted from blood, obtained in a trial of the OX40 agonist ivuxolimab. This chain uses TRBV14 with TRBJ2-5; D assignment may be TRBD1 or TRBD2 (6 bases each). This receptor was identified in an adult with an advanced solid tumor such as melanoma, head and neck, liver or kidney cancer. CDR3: CASSQPLGGIETQYF. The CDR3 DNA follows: TGTGCCAGCAGCCAACCCCTCGGGGGCATTGAGACCCAGTACTTC.